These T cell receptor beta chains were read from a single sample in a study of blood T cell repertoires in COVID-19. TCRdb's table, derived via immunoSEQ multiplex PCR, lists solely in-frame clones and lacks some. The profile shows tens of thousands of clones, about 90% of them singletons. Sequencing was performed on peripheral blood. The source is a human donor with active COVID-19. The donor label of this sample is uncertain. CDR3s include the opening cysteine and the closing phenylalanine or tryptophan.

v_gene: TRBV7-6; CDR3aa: CASSLDNRVNGYGHNEQFF
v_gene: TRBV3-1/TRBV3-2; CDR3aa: CASSPPPGGAPTYNEQFF
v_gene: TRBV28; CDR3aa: CASSSGTVNSPLHF
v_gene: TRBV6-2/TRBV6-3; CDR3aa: CASSSERESGNQPQHF
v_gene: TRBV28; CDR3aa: CATQNPPGTQYF
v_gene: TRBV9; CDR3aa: CASSAGQGDSETQYF
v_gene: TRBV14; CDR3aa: CASSQVEGGEQYF
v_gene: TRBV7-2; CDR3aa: CASSGGAGGTDTQYF
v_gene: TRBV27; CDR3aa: CASSKTGTGFYEQYF
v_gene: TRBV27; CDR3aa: CASSPHPGSTTEAFF
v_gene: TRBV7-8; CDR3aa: CASSPGDRVTGNTIYF
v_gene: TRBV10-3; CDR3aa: CAISPTARDEQYF
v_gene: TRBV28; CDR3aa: CASNLPRRGGSYEQYF
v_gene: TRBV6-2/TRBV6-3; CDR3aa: CASSLGGEQYF
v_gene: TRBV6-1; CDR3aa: CASSERAGNTEAFF
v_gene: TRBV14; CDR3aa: CASSLTDSSSGNTIYF
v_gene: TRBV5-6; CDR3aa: CASSLSDRRNTIYF
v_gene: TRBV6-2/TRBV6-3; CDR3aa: CASSSFRGIQETQYF
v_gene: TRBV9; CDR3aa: CASSVATSAGVTDTQYF
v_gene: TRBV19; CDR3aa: CASSREQGGNSPLHF
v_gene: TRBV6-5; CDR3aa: CASSLGSEQYF
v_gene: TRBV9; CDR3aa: CASSEQLYTEAFF